This T cell receptor (beta chain) originates from a study of Ad26.COV2.S vaccination and SARS-CoV-2 variants. Treatment in this sample: about 20 received Ad26.COV2.S at low or high dose, single or two shots; about 5 received placebo; per-sample allocation not given. It was on day 63 after the first vaccine or placebo injection that samples were taken. A Boston donor was an adult aged 18-55 years. The method was immunoSEQ multiplex PCR; TCRdb's version includes in-frame clones alone and lacks a portion of them. This table has more than 300,000 clones, approximately 86% appearing once. Sequencing used peripheral blood, obtained in a trial of Ad26.COV2.S vaccine versus placebo. The receptor comes from a person between 18 and 60 years old who received the Ad26.COV2.S COVID-19 vaccine or a placebo.

Here the CDR3 reads CASSLGQPVGAKNIQYF. CDR3 DNA: TGTGCCAGCAGTTTAGGACAGCCTGTTGGAGCCAAAAACATTCAGTACTTC. The V call is TRBV28, the J call TRBJ2-4, with a tentative D call TRBD1 (6 bases). Germline CDR1 and CDR2: MDHEN and SYDVKM. This CDR3 spans 17 amino acids. V was trimmed by 2 bases and J by 0 bases, leaving 14 bases between them. Full variable domain (remainder filled in from reference TRBV28 and TRBJ2-4): DVKVTQSSRYLVKRTGEKVFLECVQDMDHENMFWYRQDPGLGLRLIYFSYDVKMKEKGDIPEGYSVSREKKERFSLILESASTNQTSMYLCASSLGQPVGAKNIQYFGAGTRLSVL.